The 19 T cell receptor beta chains below come from one sample, sequenced in a study of cytomegalovirus exposure and HLA in healthy donors. Both 60 Vbeta primers and 13 Jbeta primers went into the PCR. Generated by immunoSEQ multiplex PCR, the TCRdb table keeps only in-frame clones and is missing some. The data contain 200,000 to 250,000 clones, around 80% of them seen just once; the ten biggest clones take up around 2.8%. The specimen sequenced was PBMCs. The origin of the receptors is an older woman in good health and CMV-seropositive.

V and J are TRBV18 and TRBJ1-6; a possible D gene is TRBD1 (6 bases). The CDR3 consists of 14 residues. Germline assignment: CDR1 KGHSH and CDR2 LQKENI. Trimming pared 2 bases from V and 7 bases from J, leaving 9 bases between. CDR3 protein: CASSPGQSNSPLHF. CDR3 nucleotide sequence: TGTGCCAGCTCACCAGGACAGTCCAATTCACCCCTCCACTTT.

This sequence joins TRBV5-8 and TRBJ1-2, with D maybe TRBD1 (5 bases). Germline CDR1 reads SGHTS; CDR2 reads YDEGEE. This CDR3 is 13 amino acids long. V was pared by 1 base and J by 3 bases, with 7 bases between. The CDR3 sequence: CASSLIGDYGYTF. The CDR3 DNA reads TGTGCCAGCAGCTTGATAGGGGACTATGGCTACACCTTC.

This chain joins TRBV7-9 and TRBJ1-2; D is possibly TRBD1 (5 bases). With 4 bases removed from V and 3 bases from J, the gap between germline ends came to 15 bases. Germline V CDR1 and CDR2: SEHNR, FQNEAQ (reference sequence). This CDR3 contains 15 residues. CDR3 region: CASSSIEAGDYGYTF. The CDR3 DNA reads TGTGCCAGCAGCTCCATCGAAGCGGGGGACTATGGCTACACCTTC.

This chain uses TRBV30 with TRBJ1-5; TRBD1 might be the D (6 bases). The germline V gene encodes CDR1 GTSNPN and CDR2 SVGIG (reference sequence). The length of the CDR3 is 14 residues. Trimming left V 0 bases short and J 7 bases short, with 13 bases between. The CDR3 DNA reads TGTGCCTGGAGTGTACTGGGGGCAAGACAGCCCCAGCATTTT. It codes for CAWSVLGARQPQHF.

This chain connects TRBV4-2 to TRBJ2-2, with a tentative D call TRBD2 (7 bases). The CDR3 totals 12 residues. Germline CDR1 reads LGHNA; CDR2 reads YNFKEQ. Trimming removed 8 bases from V and 4 bases from J, with 8 bases in between. The CDR3 DNA sequence: TGTGCCAGCCGGGGGGCCACCGGGGAGCTGTTTTTT. Its protein is CASRGATGELFF.

The sample holds one count of this clone. Other DNA sequences in this specimen translate into the identical CDR3. The chain couples TRBV7-2 to TRBJ1-2; unclear D gene. Deletions cut 5 bases from V and 4 bases from J, with 5 bases between. This CDR3 has 11 residues. Germline CDR1 SGHTA, CDR2 FQGNSA. This CDR3 is CASSPSYGYTF. The DNA of the CDR3 is TGTGCCAGCAGCCCTAGCTATGGCTACACCTTC. Variable domain in full (rest from reference TRBV7-2 and TRBJ1-2): GAGVSQSPSNKVTEKGKDVELRCDPISGHTALYWYRQSLGQGLEFLIYFQGNSAPDKSGLPSDRFSAERTGGSVSTLTIQRTQQEDSAVYLCASSPSYGYTFGSGTRLTVV.

The chain recombines TRBV7-8 with TRBJ2-7; D is uncertain. Germline loops: CDR1 SGHVS, CDR2 FQNEAQ. The CDR3 contains 17 residues. V lost 4 bases to trimming and J lost 2 bases, with 21 bases between them. CDR3 protein: CASSSQVHQVFTYEQYF. CDR3 coding DNA: TGTGCCAGCAGCTCCCAGGTACATCAGGTTTTTACCTACGAGCAGTACTTC.

This chain joins TRBV19 and TRBJ2-2; 11 bases are a match to TRBD1. Trimming cost V 3 bases and J 7 bases; bases outside gene matches: 4. CDR1 and CDR2 (germline): LNHDA, SQIVND (reference sequence). The CDR3 spans 15 residues. The CDR3 spells CASSIGTGGYGELFF. CDR3 DNA sequence: TGTGCCAGTAGTATTGGGACAGGGGGATACGGGGAGCTGTTTTTT.

The CDR3 region is CASSLVGSGVDTQYF. As DNA, the CDR3 is TGTGCCAGCAGCTTAGTAGGTAGCGGGGTGGATACGCAGTATTTT. V gene TRBV7-2 combines with J gene TRBJ2-3; 8 bases match TRBD2. The length of the CDR3 is 15 residues. The V gene's germline CDR1 is SGHTA and CDR2 FQGNSA. Losses at the gene ends were 1 base for V and 6 bases for J; bases not matched to a gene: 6.

The chain recombines TRBV6-5 with TRBJ1-2, with no clear D. V was clipped by 5 bases and J by 4 bases, with 11 bases between them. The CDR3 has 13 amino acids. The germline gives CDR1 MNHEY, CDR2 SVGAGI. DNA of the CDR3: TGTGCCAGCAGTGCGCCCCCCCTCTATGGCTACACCTTC. Its protein product is CASSAPPLYGYTF.

This clone occurred once. The chain couples TRBV5-1 to TRBJ1-5; D may be TRBD1 (5 bases). The germline V gene has CDR1 SGHRS and CDR2 YFSETQ. The V gene lost 2 bases and the J gene lost 2 bases, with 11 bases spanning the gap. CDR3 length equals 15 residues. The CDR3 here is CASSLSPGGNQPQHF. CDR3 DNA: TGCGCCAGCAGCTTATCCCCGGGGGGCAATCAGCCCCAGCATTTT.

The chain joins TRBV5-1 to TRBJ2-7, with D unresolved. The CDR3 contains 14 residues. The V gene lost 4 bases and the J gene lost 2 bases, with 13 bases spanning the gap. Germline CDR1 is SGHRS and CDR2 is YFSETQ. CDR3 in amino acids: CASSTISTAYEQYF. As DNA, the CDR3 is TGCGCCAGCAGCACAATTTCCACAGCCTACGAGCAGTACTTC.

This clone has just a few counts. The chain combines TRBV5-1 with TRBJ2-1; the match to TRBD2 covers 12 bases. CDR1 SGHRS and CDR2 YFSETQ come from the germline V gene. The CDR3 sequence is 18 residues long. After removal of 3 bases from V and 7 bases from J, the junction contained 14 bases not matched to a gene. CDR3 in DNA: TGCGCCAGCAGCTCCCAAATGGCTAGCGGGAGGGCTTGGAATGAGCAGTTCTTC. Translating gives CASSSQMASGRAWNEQFF.

V is TRBV11-3 and J is TRBJ2-2, with a tentative D call TRBD2 (5 bases). The CDR3 runs to 13 residues. V lost 5 bases and J lost 8, with 12 bases in between. In germline, CDR1 is SGHNT, CDR2 YENEEA. The CDR3 DNA follows: TGTGCCAGCAGCGAGGGCTCGGGAGGGGAGCTGTTTTTT. Translation: CASSEGSGGELFF.

A remark on this clone: The same CDR3 also results from other DNA sequences found in this sample. CDR3 DNA sequence: TGTGCCAGCAGCCCCCTGGGGGACAGTGAAGCTTTCTTT. Its protein is CASSPLGDSEAFF. The rearrangement joins TRBV7-9 to TRBJ1-1, with TRBD1 matching over 7 bases. The germline V gene encodes CDR1 SEHNR and CDR2 FQNEAQ (reference sequence). The CDR3 covers 13 residues. The V gene end was trimmed by 5 bases and the J gene end by 7 bases; junction bases not matched to a gene: 7.

V gene TRBV10-1 combines with J gene TRBJ2-7; D is ambiguous. Germline CDR1 WNHNN, CDR2 SYGVQD (reference sequence). CDR3 length: 14 residues. The V end was cut by 8 bases, the J end by 4 bases, with 18 bases between. The CDR3 DNA reads TGCGCCAGCGCCTCATTGCCGGAGAGATACGAGCAGTACTTC. Translating gives CASASLPERYEQYF.

The V call is TRBV6-5, the J call TRBJ2-3, with D maybe TRBD1 (5 bases). The V and J ends lost 2 bases and 5 bases respectively, with 14 bases between them. Germline loops: CDR1 MNHEY, CDR2 SVGAGI. CDR3 length equals 15 residues. CDR3 sequence (DNA): TGTGCCAGCAGTTACAGGGGCGTAATTGGAGATACGCAGTATTTT. Protein: CASSYRGVIGDTQYF.

This clone was counted once. The chain recombines TRBV5-4 with TRBJ2-7; TRBD2 aligns across 11 bases. Germline lookup yields CDR1 SGHNT and CDR2 YYREEE (reference sequence). The CDR3 has 15 residues. V shed 4 bases, J shed 4 bases, and the junction held 7 bases outside the gene matches. CDR3 bases: TGTGCCAGCAGCCAGAAGGTAGCGGGAGGGTACGAGCAGTACTTC. Its translation: CASSQKVAGGYEQYF.

This clone has a single count. The V call is TRBV4-2, the J call TRBJ2-3; 10 bases are a match to TRBD2. The CDR3 is made up of 15 amino acids. V was pared by 4 bases and J by 6 bases, with 7 bases of the junction left unmatched. Germline V CDR1 and CDR2: LGHNA, YNFKEQ. Written as DNA, the CDR3 is TGTGCCAGCAGCCGGGGAGCGGGGGGGCCTGATACGCAGTATTTT. Translation: CASSRGAGGPDTQYF.